The rows below give T cell receptor beta chains drawn from one sample of a study of blood T cell repertoires in COVID-19. Clones were read by immunoSEQ multiplex PCR, and TCRdb kept only the in-frame ones, dropping some. The sample contains 25,000 to 35,000 clones, roughly 88% of which appear only once. Sequenced sample: peripheral blood. The source is a human donor in a cohort sampled during active COVID-19. The CDR3 runs from the conserved cysteine through the conserved F or W. The D gene is left open where the match is weak. The size entry is marked missing in some rows and otherwise reads once, few, many or a size class.

J gene: TRBJ2-7; clone size: -; V gene: TRBV18; D gene: TRBD1; CDR3 DNA: TGTGCCAGCTCACCCACGCAGGGGGCGAGGTCCTACGAGCAGTACTTC; CDR3 protein: CASSPTQGARSYEQYF
J gene: TRBJ1-2; clone size: -; V gene: TRBV5-1; D gene: -; CDR3 DNA: TGCGCCAGCAGCTTGGGGGGGCGCAGGGATGGCTACACCTTC; CDR3 protein: CASSLGGRRDGYTF
J gene: TRBJ1-5; clone size: -; V gene: TRBV18; D gene: -; CDR3 DNA: TGTGCCAGCTCACCAGGGGAGATACCCAATCAGCCCCAGCATTTT; CDR3 protein: CASSPGEIPNQPQHF
J gene: TRBJ2-4; clone size: -; V gene: TRBV2; D gene: TRBD2; CDR3 DNA: TGTGCCAGCATTCGGCGGGGGTTCGACGGAGCCAAAAACATTCAGTACTTC; CDR3 protein: CASIRRGFDGAKNIQYF
J gene: TRBJ1-2; clone size: few; V gene: TRBV30; D gene: -; CDR3 DNA: TGTGCCTGGAGTGTAGGGCGGGGATGGAGGTATGGCTACACCTTC; CDR3 protein: CAWSVGRGWRYGYTF
J gene: TRBJ1-5; clone size: few; V gene: TRBV4-2; D gene: -; CDR3 DNA: TGTGCCAGCAGCCCAGGGGAGGGAAGGAATCAGCCCCAGCATTTT; CDR3 protein: CASSPGEGRNQPQHF
J gene: TRBJ2-7; clone size: -; V gene: TRBV4-3; D gene: TRBD1; CDR3 DNA: TGCGCCAGCAGCCAAGATCGACAGGGGGTAAGACAGCAGTACTTC; CDR3 protein: CASSQDRQGVRQQYF
J gene: TRBJ1-4; clone size: -; V gene: TRBV7-8; D gene: -; CDR3 DNA: TGTGCCAGCAGCTTAGTAGCAGGGTACGGCGCAAAACTGTTTTTT; CDR3 protein: CASSLVAGYGAKLFF
J gene: TRBJ2-2; clone size: once; V gene: TRBV30; D gene: TRBD2; CDR3 DNA: TGTGCCTGGACTCTGGCGGGGGGCCCCGGGGAGCTGTTTTTT; CDR3 protein: CAWTLAGGPGELFF
J gene: TRBJ1-5; clone size: -; V gene: TRBV6-2/TRBV6-3; D gene: TRBD1; CDR3 DNA: TGTGCCAGCAGTTACGGGACAGTGAGTCAGCCCCAGCATTTT; CDR3 protein: CASSYGTVSQPQHF
J gene: TRBJ1-2; clone size: -; V gene: TRBV6-1; D gene: TRBD1; CDR3 DNA: TGTGCCAGCAGTGAAGGGGACAGCCCTAGGGACTATGGCTACACCTTC; CDR3 protein: CASSEGDSPRDYGYTF
J gene: TRBJ2-2; clone size: -; V gene: TRBV18; D gene: TRBD2; CDR3 DNA: TGTGCCAGCTCACCAGTCAGCGGGGGGGCCACCGGGGAGCTGTTTTTT; CDR3 protein: CASSPVSGGATGELFF
J gene: TRBJ1-6; clone size: -; V gene: TRBV18; D gene: -; CDR3 DNA: TGTGCCAGCTCACCACGGACATCTAATAATTCACCCCTCCACTTT; CDR3 protein: CASSPRTSNNSPLHF
J gene: TRBJ2-1; clone size: -; V gene: TRBV18; D gene: TRBD1; CDR3 DNA: TGTGCCAGCTCTTGGGACAGCCTATTGAATGAGCAGTTCTTC; CDR3 protein: CASSWDSLLNEQFF
J gene: TRBJ2-3; clone size: -; V gene: TRBV4-1; D gene: TRBD2; CDR3 DNA: TGCGCCAGCAGCCAAGCCAAAGGACTAGCGGGGGACACAGATACGCAGTATTTT; CDR3 protein: CASSQAKGLAGDTDTQYF
J gene: TRBJ2-5; clone size: -; V gene: TRBV28; D gene: TRBD2; CDR3 DNA: TGTGCCAGCAGTTTAGCTAGCGGGGGTTCGGAGACCCAGTACTTC; CDR3 protein: CASSLASGGSETQYF
J gene: TRBJ1-2; clone size: -; V gene: TRBV19; D gene: -; CDR3 DNA: TGTGCCAGTAGTATTGGTGCCGGGAGCTATGGCTACACCTTC; CDR3 protein: CASSIGAGSYGYTF
J gene: TRBJ2-7; clone size: -; V gene: TRBV27; D gene: TRBD1; CDR3 DNA: TGTGCCAGCAGGCCCCGGGACAGGGGCCACGAGCAGTACTTC; CDR3 protein: CASRPRDRGHEQYF
J gene: TRBJ2-5; clone size: -; V gene: TRBV5-6; D gene: TRBD1; CDR3 DNA: TGTGCCAGCAGCTCCGGGACAGGGGGCTCCCAAGAGACCCAGTACTTC; CDR3 protein: CASSSGTGGSQETQYF
J gene: TRBJ1-4; clone size: -; V gene: TRBV25-1; D gene: TRBD1; CDR3 DNA: TGTGCCAGCAGTGACTTCGTTGGGGACAGTACTAATGAAAAACTGTTTTTT; CDR3 protein: CASSDFVGDSTNEKLFF
J gene: TRBJ1-2; clone size: -; V gene: TRBV28; D gene: -; CDR3 DNA: TGTGCCAGCAGCCTACAGAACTATGGCTACACCTTC; CDR3 protein: CASSLQNYGYTF
J gene: TRBJ2-2; clone size: -; V gene: TRBV16; D gene: -; CDR3 DNA: TGTGCCAGCAGCCAAGGTAGTTCGTCGAACACCGGGGAGCTGTTTTTT; CDR3 protein: CASSQGSSSNTGELFF
J gene: TRBJ1-2; clone size: -; V gene: TRBV24-1; D gene: TRBD1; CDR3 DNA: TGTGCCACCAGTGACTCGACAGGGGGCGCGATTAGGTATGGCTACACCTTC; CDR3 protein: CATSDSTGGAIRYGYTF
J gene: TRBJ2-3; clone size: once; V gene: TRBV4-1; D gene: TRBD2; CDR3 DNA: TGCGCCAGCAGCCAAAGCGGGGGGGCCGGTTGGGATACGCAGTATTTT; CDR3 protein: CASSQSGGAGWDTQYF
J gene: TRBJ1-1; clone size: -; V gene: TRBV27; D gene: -; CDR3 DNA: TGTGCCAGCAGTTTATTTCAGGGGAACACTGAAGCTTTCTTT; CDR3 protein: CASSLFQGNTEAFF
J gene: TRBJ1-5; clone size: -; V gene: TRBV7-2; D gene: TRBD1; CDR3 DNA: TGTGCCAGCAGCCTACAGGGGGCGCTGAGCAATCAGCCCCAGCATTTT; CDR3 protein: CASSLQGALSNQPQHF
J gene: TRBJ2-5; clone size: -; V gene: TRBV5-4; D gene: TRBD2; CDR3 DNA: TGTGCCAGCAGCCCGGCCGGGGGGGCGAGGCAAGAGACCCAGTACTTC; CDR3 protein: CASSPAGGARQETQYF
J gene: TRBJ1-6; clone size: once; V gene: TRBV19; D gene: -; CDR3 DNA: TGTGCCAGTAGTATCGGTTCGGGGGGGGTTTCACCCCTCCACTTT; CDR3 protein: CASSIGSGGVSPLHF
J gene: TRBJ1-2; clone size: -; V gene: TRBV30; D gene: -; CDR3 DNA: TGTGCCTGGAGTGTATTTAGGGGCGGGGGGGGCTACACCTTC; CDR3 protein: CAWSVFRGGGGYTF
J gene: TRBJ2-7; clone size: -; V gene: TRBV5-1; D gene: TRBD1; CDR3 DNA: TGCGCCAGCAGCTTTACGACAGGGCACGAGCAGTACTTC; CDR3 protein: CASSFTTGHEQYF
J gene: TRBJ2-1; clone size: -; V gene: TRBV4-1; D gene: TRBD2; CDR3 DNA: TGCGCCAGCAGCCAAACTAGCGGGGGGGCCTACAATGAGCAGTTCTTC; CDR3 protein: CASSQTSGGAYNEQFF
J gene: TRBJ2-2; clone size: many; V gene: TRBV4-1; D gene: -; CDR3 DNA: TGCGCCAGCAGCCAAGGCGCGGCTAGACGGCCCGGGGAGCTGTTTTTT; CDR3 protein: CASSQGAARRPGELFF
J gene: TRBJ1-1; clone size: -; V gene: TRBV7-9; D gene: -; CDR3 DNA: TGTGCCAGCAGCTTACTCTGGAGCAGGGAAGAAGCTTTCTTT; CDR3 protein: CASSLLWSREEAFF
J gene: TRBJ2-1; clone size: -; V gene: TRBV27; D gene: TRBD2; CDR3 DNA: TGTGCCAGCAGTTACGCGGGGGGGCCTATCAATGAGCAGTTCTTC; CDR3 protein: CASSYAGGPINEQFF
J gene: TRBJ2-3; clone size: -; V gene: TRBV28; D gene: TRBD2; CDR3 DNA: TGTGCCAGCAGTTTACGACTAGCGGGGGGGCCTACAGATACGCAGTATTTT; CDR3 protein: CASSLRLAGGPTDTQYF
J gene: TRBJ2-1; clone size: -; V gene: TRBV5-1; D gene: TRBD2; CDR3 DNA: TGCGCCAGCACTTTAGCGGGGGGCCCCGATGAGCAGTTCTTC; CDR3 protein: CASTLAGGPDEQFF
J gene: TRBJ2-7; clone size: once; V gene: TRBV19; D gene: -; CDR3 DNA: TGTGCCAGTAAGAGAACAGTCCTGTTACAGGAGCAGTACTTC; CDR3 protein: CASKRTVLLQEQYF
J gene: TRBJ2-1; clone size: -; V gene: TRBV24-1; D gene: -; CDR3 DNA: TGTGCCACCAGTGACCCTGCGGGTGGGGACAATGAGCAGTTCTTC; CDR3 protein: CATSDPAGGDNEQFF
J gene: TRBJ1-5; clone size: -; V gene: TRBV18; D gene: -; CDR3 DNA: TGTGCCAGCTCACCAGGCAGCAATCAGCCCCAGCATTTT; CDR3 protein: CASSPGSNQPQHF
J gene: TRBJ1-5; clone size: -; V gene: TRBV21-1; D gene: -; CDR3 DNA: TGTGCCACCCTGGCAGGCCTTTATAGCAATCAGCCCCAGCATTTT; CDR3 protein: CATLAGLYSNQPQHF
J gene: TRBJ1-3; clone size: -; V gene: TRBV5-1; D gene: -; CDR3 DNA: TGCGCCAGCAGCTCGCAGGGGAGCCGCTCTGGAAACACCATATATTTT; CDR3 protein: CASSSQGSRSGNTIYF
J gene: TRBJ1-6; clone size: -; V gene: TRBV6-2/TRBV6-3; D gene: -; CDR3 DNA: TGTGCCAGCAGTCTTCCTCAGAGACAGAATAATTCACCCCTCCACTTT; CDR3 protein: CASSLPQRQNNSPLHF
J gene: TRBJ1-5; clone size: -; V gene: TRBV7-8; D gene: -; CDR3 DNA: TGTGCCAGCACCCTTAACAGGGCCCTATCCAATCAGCCCCAGCATTTT; CDR3 protein: CASTLNRALSNQPQHF
J gene: TRBJ1-1; clone size: -; V gene: TRBV7-9; D gene: -; CDR3 DNA: TGTGCCAGCAGTTTTTACACGAACACTGAAGCTTTCTTT; CDR3 protein: CASSFYTNTEAFF
J gene: TRBJ2-5; clone size: -; V gene: TRBV19; D gene: -; CDR3 DNA: TGTGCCAGTAGTATGCACGATAGCGGCTCCGAGACCCAGTACTTC; CDR3 protein: CASSMHDSGSETQYF
J gene: TRBJ2-3; clone size: -; V gene: TRBV11-3; D gene: -; CDR3 DNA: TGTGCCAGCAGCTTAGACCCAGCCAGGGTAGGTACGCAGTATTTT; CDR3 protein: CASSLDPARVGTQYF
J gene: TRBJ2-7; clone size: -; V gene: TRBV6-5; D gene: TRBD1; CDR3 DNA: TGTGCCAGCAGTTCCGAGGGGGCCACCCGCTCCTACGAGCAGTACTTC; CDR3 protein: CASSSEGATRSYEQYF
J gene: TRBJ2-1; clone size: -; V gene: TRBV28; D gene: TRBD1; CDR3 DNA: TGTGCCAGCAGTTTGGACAGGGGGCTTTATGAGCAGTTCTTC; CDR3 protein: CASSLDRGLYEQFF
J gene: TRBJ2-5; clone size: -; V gene: TRBV29-1; D gene: -; CDR3 DNA: TGCAGCGTCATCTCGCGGCAAGAGACCCAGTACTTC; CDR3 protein: CSVISRQETQYF
J gene: TRBJ2-6; clone size: -; V gene: TRBV25-1; D gene: -; CDR3 DNA: TGTGCCAGCAGCAGAAGCTCTGGGGCCAACGTCCTGACTTTC; CDR3 protein: CASSRSSGANVLTF
J gene: TRBJ2-5; clone size: -; V gene: TRBV6-2/TRBV6-3; D gene: -; CDR3 DNA: TGTGCCAGCAGCCACGGGGTGACCCAGTACTTC; CDR3 protein: CASSHGVTQYF